This TCR beta chain was sequenced for a study of blood T cell repertoires in COVID-19. Study context: Sites in the United States, Italy and Spain provided acute and convalescent COVID-19 samples.

The authors' processing: For nucleated cells, counts were estimated from reference gene primer amplification. Method: immunoSEQ multiplex PCR; TCRdb's copy keeps in-frame clones and lacks some. That table supplies the V and J calls and clone size; D and trimming were determined from the DNA. The profile shows roughly 81,000 clones, more than 75% of them singletons. Trimming pared 0 bases from V and 2 bases from J, leaving 11 bases between. The CDR3 runs 16 residues. CDR1 is MGHRA, CDR2 YSYEKL, per germline. The chain combines TRBV4-1 with TRBJ1-3; possible D gene TRBD1, 5 bases. This receptor was identified in a man in his forties or fifties with acute or convalescent COVID-19. Sequencing was carried out using peripheral blood. This chain's CDR3 is CASSQEGGRAGNTIYF. The CDR3 nucleotides are TGCGCCAGCAGCCAAGAGGGGGGGAGAGCTGGAAACACCATATATTTT.